Detailed here is one TCR beta chain. Clones were read by immunoSEQ multiplex PCR, and TCRdb kept only the in-frame ones, dropping some. The table lists millions of clones, approximately 94% of them singletons. This record comes from a study of shared clonotypes between healthy human individuals. Selected positively for CCR7 and CD45RO-negative, naive CD8 cells excluded terminally differentiated effector memory CD45RA+ cells. V was cut by 7 bases and J by 3 bases, with 13 bases left in between. This CDR3 comprises 14 residues. CDR1 is MDHEN and CDR2 is SYDVKM in the germline V gene. The sequence derives from a young man in good health. The gene calls are TRBV28 and TRBJ1-5, with D perhaps TRBD1 (6 bases). The specimen was naive CD8+ T cells sorted from blood. The CDR3 DNA reads TGTGCCAGCACCTTGACAGGACTCAATCAGCCCCAGCATTTT. It yields the protein CASTLTGLNQPQHF.